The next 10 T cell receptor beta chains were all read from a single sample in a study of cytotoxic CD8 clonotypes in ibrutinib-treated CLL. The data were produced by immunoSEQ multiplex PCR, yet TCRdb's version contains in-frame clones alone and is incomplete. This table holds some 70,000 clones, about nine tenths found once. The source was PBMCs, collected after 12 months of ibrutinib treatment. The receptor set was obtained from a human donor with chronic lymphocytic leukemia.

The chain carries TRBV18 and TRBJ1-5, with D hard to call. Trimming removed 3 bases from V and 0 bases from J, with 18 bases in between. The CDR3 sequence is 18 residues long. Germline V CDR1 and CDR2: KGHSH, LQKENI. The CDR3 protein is CASSPGLVLPNSNQPQHF. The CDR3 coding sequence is TGTGCCAGCTCACCGGGCCTCGTCCTTCCAAATAGCAATCAGCCCCAGCATTTT. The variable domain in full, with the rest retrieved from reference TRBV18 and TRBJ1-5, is NAGVMQNPRHLVRRRGQEARLRCSPMKGHSHVYWYRQLPEEGLKFMVYLQKENIIDESGMPKERFSAEFPKEGPSILRIQQVVRGDSAAYFCASSPGLVLPNSNQPQHFGDGTRLSIL.

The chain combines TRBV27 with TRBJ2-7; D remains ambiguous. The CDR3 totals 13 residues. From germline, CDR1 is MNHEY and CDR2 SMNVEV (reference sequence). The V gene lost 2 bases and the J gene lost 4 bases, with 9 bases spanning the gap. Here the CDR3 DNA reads TGTGCCAGCAGTTTAGTGAAAGGTTACGAGCAGTACTTC. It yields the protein CASSLVKGYEQYF.

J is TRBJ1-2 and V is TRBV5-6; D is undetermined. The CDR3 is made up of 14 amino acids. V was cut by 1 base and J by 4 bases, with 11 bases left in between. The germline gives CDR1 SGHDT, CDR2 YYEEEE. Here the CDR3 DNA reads TGTGCCAGCAGCTTGAGACCAGGAACCTATGGCTACACCTTC. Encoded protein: CASSLRPGTYGYTF.

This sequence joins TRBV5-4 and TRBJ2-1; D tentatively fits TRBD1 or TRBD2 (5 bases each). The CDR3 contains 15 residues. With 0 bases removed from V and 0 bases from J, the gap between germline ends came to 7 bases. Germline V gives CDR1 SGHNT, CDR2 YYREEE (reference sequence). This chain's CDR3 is CASSLVGGSYNEQFF. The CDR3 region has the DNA TGTGCCAGCAGCTTGGTTGGGGGCTCCTACAATGAGCAGTTCTTC.

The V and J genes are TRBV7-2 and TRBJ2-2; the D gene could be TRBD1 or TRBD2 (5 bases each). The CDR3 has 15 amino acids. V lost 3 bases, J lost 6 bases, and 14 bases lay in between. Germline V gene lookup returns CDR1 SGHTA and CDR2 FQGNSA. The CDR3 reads CASSFGGQAAGELFF. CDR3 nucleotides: TGTGCCAGCAGCTTTGGCGGACAAGCGGCCGGGGAGCTGTTTTTT.

CDR3 in amino acids: CAWRQGPVGTEAFF. CDR3 coding DNA: TGTGCCTGGAGACAGGGACCGGTCGGCACTGAAGCTTTCTTT. The rearrangement links TRBV30 to TRBJ1-1; a weak D match, TRBD1 (6 bases). Germline assignment: CDR1 GTSNPN and CDR2 SVGIG (reference sequence). V was trimmed by 3 bases and J by 4 bases, leaving 15 bases between them. CDR3 length: 14 amino acids.

The CDR3 DNA reads TGTGCCTGGAGTAGAATCCAAGCTTTCTTT. Protein sequence: CAWSRIQAFF. This chain connects TRBV30 to TRBJ1-1; D is undetermined. Trimming cost V 2 bases and J 9 bases, with 7 bases left between them. The CDR3 length is 10 residues. Germline CDR1 is GTSNPN and CDR2 is SVGIG (reference sequence).

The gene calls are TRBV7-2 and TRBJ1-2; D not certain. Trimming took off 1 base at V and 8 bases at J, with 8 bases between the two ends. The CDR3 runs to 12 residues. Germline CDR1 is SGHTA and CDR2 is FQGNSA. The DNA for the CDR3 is TGTGCCAGCAGCTTAGACCGAGGGGGCTACACCTTC. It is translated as CASSLDRGGYTF.

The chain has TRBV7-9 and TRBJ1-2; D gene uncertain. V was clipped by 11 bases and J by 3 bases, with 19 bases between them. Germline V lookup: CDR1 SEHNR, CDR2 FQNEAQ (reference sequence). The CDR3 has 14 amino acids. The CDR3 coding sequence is TGTGCCCCTAATCCCCCGGGGTCGGACTATGGCTACACCTTC. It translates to CAPNPPGSDYGYTF.

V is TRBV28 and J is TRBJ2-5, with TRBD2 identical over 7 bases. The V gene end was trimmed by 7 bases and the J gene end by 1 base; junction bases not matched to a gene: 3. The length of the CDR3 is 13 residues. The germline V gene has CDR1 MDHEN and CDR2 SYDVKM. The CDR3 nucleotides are TGTGCCAGCATCGCGGGAGCCCAAGAGACCCAGTACTTC. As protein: CASIAGAQETQYF.